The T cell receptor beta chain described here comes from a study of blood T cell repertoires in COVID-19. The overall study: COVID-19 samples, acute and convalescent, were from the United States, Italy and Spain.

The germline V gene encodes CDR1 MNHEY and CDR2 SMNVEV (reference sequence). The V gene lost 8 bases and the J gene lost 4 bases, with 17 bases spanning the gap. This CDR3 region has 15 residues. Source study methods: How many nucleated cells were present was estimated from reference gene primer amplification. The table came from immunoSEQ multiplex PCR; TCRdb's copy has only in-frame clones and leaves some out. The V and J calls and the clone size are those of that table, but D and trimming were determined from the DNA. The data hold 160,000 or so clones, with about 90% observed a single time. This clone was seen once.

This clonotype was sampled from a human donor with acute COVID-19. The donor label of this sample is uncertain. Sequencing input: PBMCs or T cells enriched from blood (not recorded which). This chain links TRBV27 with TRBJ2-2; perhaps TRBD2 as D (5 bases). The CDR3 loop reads CASRLGSGTTGELFF. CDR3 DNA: TGTGCCAGCCGCTTGGGGAGCGGCACCACCGGGGAGCTGTTTTTT.